This TCR beta chain was captured in a study of molecular identifiers for immune sequencing clone quantification. The CDR3 covers 12 residues. CDR1 SQVTM and CDR2 ANQGSEA come from the germline V gene. As for this clonotype: A junction end diverges from the germline sequence, so it may reflect a read error.

From the PCR reads, TCRdb called clonotypes with MiXCR, one entry per CDR3 protein. The data show approximately 36,000 distinct CDR3 sequences, roughly 20% seen once. V gene TRBV29-1 combines with J gene TRBJ2-1; TRBD2 aligns across 7 bases. The receptor comes from a human donor in good health. Some libraries in this study had Jurkat cell RNA spiked in. Sequenced material: naive CD8+ T cells from blood, with Jurkat cell RNA spiked in. Indicated subset: FACS-sorted CD8+CD4-CCR7+CD45RA+ naive T cells. This CDR3 reads CSQSGAYDEQSF. The CDR3 DNA reads as TGCAGCCAAAGCGGGGCCTACGATGAGCAGTCCTTC.